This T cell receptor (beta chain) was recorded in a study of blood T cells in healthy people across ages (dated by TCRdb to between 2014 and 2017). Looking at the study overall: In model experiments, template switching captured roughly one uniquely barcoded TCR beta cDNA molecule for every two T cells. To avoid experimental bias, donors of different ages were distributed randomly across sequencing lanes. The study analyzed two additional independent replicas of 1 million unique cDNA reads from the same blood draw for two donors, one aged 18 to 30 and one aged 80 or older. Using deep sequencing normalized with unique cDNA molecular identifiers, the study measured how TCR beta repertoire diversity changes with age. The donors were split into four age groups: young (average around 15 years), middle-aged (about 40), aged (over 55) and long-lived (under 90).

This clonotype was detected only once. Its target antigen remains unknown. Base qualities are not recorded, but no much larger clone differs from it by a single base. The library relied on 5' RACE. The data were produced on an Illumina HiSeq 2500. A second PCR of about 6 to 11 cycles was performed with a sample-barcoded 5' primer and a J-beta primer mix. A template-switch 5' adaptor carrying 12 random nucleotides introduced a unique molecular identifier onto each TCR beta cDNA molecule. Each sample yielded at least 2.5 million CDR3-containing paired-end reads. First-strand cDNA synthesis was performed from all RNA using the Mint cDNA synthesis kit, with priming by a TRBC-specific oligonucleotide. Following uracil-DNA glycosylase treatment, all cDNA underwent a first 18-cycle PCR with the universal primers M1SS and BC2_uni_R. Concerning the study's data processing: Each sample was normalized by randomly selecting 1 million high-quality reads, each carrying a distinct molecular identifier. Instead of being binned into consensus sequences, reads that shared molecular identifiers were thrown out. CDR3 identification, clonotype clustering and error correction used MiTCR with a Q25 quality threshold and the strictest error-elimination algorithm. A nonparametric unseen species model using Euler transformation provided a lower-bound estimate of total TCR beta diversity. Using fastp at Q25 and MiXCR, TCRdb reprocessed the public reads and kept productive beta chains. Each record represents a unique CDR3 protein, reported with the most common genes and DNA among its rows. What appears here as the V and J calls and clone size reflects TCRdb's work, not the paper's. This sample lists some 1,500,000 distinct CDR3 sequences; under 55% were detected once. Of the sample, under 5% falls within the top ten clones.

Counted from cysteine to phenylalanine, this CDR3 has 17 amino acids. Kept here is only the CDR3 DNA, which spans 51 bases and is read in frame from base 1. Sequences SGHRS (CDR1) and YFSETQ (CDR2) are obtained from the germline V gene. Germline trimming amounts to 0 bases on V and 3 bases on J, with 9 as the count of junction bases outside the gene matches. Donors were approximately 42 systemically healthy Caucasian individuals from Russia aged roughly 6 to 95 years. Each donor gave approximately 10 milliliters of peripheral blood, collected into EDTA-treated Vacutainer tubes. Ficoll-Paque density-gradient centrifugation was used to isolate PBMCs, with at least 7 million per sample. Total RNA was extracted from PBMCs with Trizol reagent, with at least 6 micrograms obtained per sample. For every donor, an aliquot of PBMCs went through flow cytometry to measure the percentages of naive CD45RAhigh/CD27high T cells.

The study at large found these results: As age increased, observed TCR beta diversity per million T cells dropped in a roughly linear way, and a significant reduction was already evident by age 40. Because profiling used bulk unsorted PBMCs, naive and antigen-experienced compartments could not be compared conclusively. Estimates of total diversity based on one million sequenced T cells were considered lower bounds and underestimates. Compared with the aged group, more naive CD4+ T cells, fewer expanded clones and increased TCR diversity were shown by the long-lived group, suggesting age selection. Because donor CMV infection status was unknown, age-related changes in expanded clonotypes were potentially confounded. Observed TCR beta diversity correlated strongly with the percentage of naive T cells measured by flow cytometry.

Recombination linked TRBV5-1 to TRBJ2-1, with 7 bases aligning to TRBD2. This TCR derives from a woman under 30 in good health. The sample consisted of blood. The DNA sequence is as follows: TGCGCCAGCAGCTTGGGTTCGCGGGCTAGCGGCTACAATGAGCAGTTCTTC. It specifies CASSLGSRASGYNEQFF.